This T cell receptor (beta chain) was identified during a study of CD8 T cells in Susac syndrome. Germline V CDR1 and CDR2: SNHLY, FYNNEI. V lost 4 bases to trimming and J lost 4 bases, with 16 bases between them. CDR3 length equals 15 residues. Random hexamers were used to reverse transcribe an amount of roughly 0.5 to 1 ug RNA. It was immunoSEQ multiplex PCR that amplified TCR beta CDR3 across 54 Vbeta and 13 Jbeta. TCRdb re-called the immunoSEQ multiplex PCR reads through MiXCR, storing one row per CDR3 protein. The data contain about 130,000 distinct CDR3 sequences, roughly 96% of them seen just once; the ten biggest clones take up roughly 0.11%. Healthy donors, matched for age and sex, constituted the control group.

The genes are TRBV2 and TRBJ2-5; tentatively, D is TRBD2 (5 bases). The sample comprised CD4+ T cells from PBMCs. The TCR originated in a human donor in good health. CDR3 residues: CASSGAGTWGETQYF. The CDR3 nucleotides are TGTGCCAGCAGTGGGGCGGGCACGTGGGGAGAGACCCAGTACTTC.